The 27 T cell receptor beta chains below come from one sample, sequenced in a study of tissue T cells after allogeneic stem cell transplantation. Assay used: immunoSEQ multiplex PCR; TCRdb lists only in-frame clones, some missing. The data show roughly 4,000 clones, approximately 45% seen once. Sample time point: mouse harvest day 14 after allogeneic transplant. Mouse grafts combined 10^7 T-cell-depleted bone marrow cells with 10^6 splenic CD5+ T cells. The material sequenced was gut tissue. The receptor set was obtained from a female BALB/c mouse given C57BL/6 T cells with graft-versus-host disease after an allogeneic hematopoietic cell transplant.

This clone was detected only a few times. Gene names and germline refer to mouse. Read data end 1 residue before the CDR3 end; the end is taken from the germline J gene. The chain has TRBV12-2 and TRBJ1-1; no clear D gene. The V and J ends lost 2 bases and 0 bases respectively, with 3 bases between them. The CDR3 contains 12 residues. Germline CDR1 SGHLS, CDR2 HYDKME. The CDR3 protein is CASSRTNTEVFF. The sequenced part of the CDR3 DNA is TGTGCCAGCTCTCGGACAAACACAGAAGTCTTC.

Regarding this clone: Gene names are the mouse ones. The sequenced CDR3 bases are TGTGCCAGCAGTTTAGACTATGAACAGTAC. Its translation is CASSLDYEQY. The complete CDR3 protein is CASSLDYEQYF. V gene TRBV15 combines with J gene TRBJ2-7, with no clear D. The sequence runs out 1 residue before the end of the CDR3; the remainder is reconstructed from the germline J gene. The CDR3 has 11 residues. Germline V CDR1 and CDR2: SGHND, FRSKSL. Trimming took off 1 base at V and 3 bases at J, with 1 base between the two ends.

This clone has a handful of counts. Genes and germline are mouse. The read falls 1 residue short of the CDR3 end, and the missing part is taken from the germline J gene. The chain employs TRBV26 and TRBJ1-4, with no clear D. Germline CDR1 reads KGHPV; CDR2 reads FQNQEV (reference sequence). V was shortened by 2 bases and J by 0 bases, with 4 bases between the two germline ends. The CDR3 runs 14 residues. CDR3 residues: CASSLGVSNERLFF. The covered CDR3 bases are TGTGCCAGCAGTCTGGGGGTTTCCAACGAAAGATTATTT.

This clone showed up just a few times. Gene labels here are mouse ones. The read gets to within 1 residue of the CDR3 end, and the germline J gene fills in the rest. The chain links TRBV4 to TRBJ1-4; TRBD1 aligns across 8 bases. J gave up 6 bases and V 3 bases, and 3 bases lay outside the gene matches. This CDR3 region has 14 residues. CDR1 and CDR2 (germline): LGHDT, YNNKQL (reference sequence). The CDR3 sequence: CASSYRTGYERLFF. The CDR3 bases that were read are TGTGCCAGCAGCTACAGGACAGGGTACGAAAGATTATTT.

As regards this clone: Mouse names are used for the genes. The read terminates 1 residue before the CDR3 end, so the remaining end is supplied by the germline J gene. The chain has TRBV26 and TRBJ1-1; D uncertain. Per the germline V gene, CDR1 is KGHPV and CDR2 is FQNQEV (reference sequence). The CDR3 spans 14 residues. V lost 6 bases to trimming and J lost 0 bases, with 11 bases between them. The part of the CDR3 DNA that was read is TGTGCCAGCAGCCTCGACACCTCAAACACAGAAGTCTTC. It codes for CASSLDTSNTEVF. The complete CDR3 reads CASSLDTSNTEVFF.

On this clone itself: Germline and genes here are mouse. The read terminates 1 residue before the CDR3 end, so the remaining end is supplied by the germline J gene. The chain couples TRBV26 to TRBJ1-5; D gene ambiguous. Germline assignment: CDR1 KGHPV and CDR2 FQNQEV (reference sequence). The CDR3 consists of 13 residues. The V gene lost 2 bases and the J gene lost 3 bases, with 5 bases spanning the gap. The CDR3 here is CASSLGSNQAPLF. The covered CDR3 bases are TGTGCCAGCAGTCTGGGGTCCAACCAGGCTCCGCTT.

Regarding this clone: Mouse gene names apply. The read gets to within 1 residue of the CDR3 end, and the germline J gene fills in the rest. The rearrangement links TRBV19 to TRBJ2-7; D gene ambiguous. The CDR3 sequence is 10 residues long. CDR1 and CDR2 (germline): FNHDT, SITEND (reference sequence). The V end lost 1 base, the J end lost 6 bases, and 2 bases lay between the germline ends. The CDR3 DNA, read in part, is TGTGCCAGCAGTATATGTGAACAGTAC. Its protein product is CASSICEQY. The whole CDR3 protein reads CASSICEQYF.

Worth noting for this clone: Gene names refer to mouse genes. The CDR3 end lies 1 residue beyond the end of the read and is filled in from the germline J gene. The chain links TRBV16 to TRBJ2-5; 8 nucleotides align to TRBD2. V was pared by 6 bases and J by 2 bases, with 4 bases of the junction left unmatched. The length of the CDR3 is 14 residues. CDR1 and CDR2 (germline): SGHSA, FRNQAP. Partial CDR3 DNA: TGTGCAAGCAGGTACGGGACTGGCCAAGACACCCAGTAC. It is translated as CASRYGTGQDTQY. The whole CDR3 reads CASRYGTGQDTQYF.

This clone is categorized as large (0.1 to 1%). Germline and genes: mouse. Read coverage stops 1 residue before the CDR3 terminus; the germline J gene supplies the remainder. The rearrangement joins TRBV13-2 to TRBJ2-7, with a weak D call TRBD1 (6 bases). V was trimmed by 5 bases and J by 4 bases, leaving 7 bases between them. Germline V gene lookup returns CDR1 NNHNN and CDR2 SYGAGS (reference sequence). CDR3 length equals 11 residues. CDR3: CASGQGYEQYF. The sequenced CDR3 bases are TGTGCCAGCGGCCAGGGGTATGAACAGTAC.

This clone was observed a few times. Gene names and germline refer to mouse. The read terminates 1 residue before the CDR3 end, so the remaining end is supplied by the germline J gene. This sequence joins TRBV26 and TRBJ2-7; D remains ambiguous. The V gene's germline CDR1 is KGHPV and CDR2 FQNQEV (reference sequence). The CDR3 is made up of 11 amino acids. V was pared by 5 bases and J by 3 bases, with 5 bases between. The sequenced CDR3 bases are TGTGCCAGCAGTGAAGACTATGAACAGTAC. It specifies CASSEDYEQY. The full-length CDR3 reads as CASSEDYEQYF. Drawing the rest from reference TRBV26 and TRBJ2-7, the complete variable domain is NSKVIQTPRYLVKGQGQKAKMRCIPEKGHPVVFWYQQNKNNEFKFLINFQNQEVLQQIDMTEKRFSAECPSNSPCSLEIQSSEAGDSALYLCASSEDYEQYFGPGTRLTVL.

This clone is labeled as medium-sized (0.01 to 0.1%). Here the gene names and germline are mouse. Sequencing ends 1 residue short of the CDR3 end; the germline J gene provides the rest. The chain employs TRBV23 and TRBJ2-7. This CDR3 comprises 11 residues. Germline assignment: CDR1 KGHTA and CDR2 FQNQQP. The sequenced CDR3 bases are TGCTCCAGCAGTCAAGGGAATGAACAGTAC. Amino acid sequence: CSSSQGNEQY. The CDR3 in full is CSSSQGNEQYF.

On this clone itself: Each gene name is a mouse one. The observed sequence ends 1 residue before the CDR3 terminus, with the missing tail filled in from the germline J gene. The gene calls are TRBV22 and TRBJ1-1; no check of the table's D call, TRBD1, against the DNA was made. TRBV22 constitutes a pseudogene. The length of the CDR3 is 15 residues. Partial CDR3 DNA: TGTGCCAGCAGGGGACAGGGGAGGGAGAACACAGAAGTCTTC. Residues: CASRGQGRENTEVF. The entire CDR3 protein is CASRGQGRENTEVFF.

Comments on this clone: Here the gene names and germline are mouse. CDR3 bases read: TGTGCCAGCAGTTTGGGGTTGGGTTATAACTATGCTGAGCAGTTC. Residues: CASSLGLGYNYAEQF. The CDR3, in full, reads CASSLGLGYNYAEQFF. The chain recombines TRBV15 with TRBJ2-1, with D unresolved. Read data end 1 residue before the CDR3 end; the end is taken from the germline J gene. The germline CDR1 and CDR2 sequences are SGHND and FRSKSL. The CDR3 extends over 16 amino acids. V shed 3 bases and J shed 0 bases, with 12 bases lying between them. The whole variable domain, filled in from reference TRBV15 and TRBJ2-1, reads DAGVTQTPRHEVAEKGQTIILKCEPVSGHNDLFWYRQTKIQGLELLSYFRSKSLMEDGGAFKDRFKAEMLNSSFSTLKIQPTEPKDSAVYLCASSLGLGYNYAEQFFGPGTRLTVL.

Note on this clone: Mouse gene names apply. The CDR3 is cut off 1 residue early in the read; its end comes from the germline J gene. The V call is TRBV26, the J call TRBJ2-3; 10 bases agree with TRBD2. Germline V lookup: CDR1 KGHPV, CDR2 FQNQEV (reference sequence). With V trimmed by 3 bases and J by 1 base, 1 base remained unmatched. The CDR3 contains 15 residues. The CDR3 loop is CASSLDWGGAETLYF. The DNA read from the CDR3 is TGTGCCAGCAGTCTCGACTGGGGGGGTGCAGAAACGCTGTAT.

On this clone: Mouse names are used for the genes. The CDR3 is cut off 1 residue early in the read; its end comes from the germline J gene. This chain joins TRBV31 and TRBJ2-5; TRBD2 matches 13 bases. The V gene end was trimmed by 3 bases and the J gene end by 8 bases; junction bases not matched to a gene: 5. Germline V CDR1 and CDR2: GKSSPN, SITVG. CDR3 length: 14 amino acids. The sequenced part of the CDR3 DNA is TGTGCCTGGAGGGGGACTGGGGGGGGAGGCACCCAGTAC. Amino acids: CAWRGTGGGGTQY. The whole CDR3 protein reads CAWRGTGGGGTQYF.

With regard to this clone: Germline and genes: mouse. The part of the CDR3 DNA that was read is TGTGCCAGCAGTCAACAATATGAACAGTAC. Translation: CASSQQYEQY. The CDR3 as a whole reads CASSQQYEQYF. V usage is TRBV26 and J usage is TRBJ2-7; D gene uncertain. Sequencing ends 1 residue short of the CDR3 end; the germline J gene provides the rest. V was pared by 4 bases and J by 4 bases, with 5 bases between. Germline-derived CDR1 and CDR2 are KGHPV and FQNQEV (reference sequence). CDR3 length: 11 amino acids.

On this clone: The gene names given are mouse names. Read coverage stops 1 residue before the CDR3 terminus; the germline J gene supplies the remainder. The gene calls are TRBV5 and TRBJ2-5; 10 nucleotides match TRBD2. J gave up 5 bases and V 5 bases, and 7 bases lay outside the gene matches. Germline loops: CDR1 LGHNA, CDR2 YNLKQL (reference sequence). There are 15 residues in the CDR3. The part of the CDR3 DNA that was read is TGTGCCAGCAGCACCCGACTGGGGGGAGGAGACACCCAGTAC. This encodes CASSTRLGGGDTQY. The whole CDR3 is CASSTRLGGGDTQYF.

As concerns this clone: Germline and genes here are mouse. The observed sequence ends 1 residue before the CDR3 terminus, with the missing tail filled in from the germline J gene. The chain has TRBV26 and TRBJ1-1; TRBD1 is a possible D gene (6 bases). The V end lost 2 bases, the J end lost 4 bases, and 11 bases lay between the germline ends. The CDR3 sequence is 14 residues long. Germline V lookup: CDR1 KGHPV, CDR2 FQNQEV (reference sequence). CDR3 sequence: CASSLGGGGTEVFF. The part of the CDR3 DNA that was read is TGTGCCAGCAGTCTGGGAGGGGGAGGCACAGAAGTCTTC.

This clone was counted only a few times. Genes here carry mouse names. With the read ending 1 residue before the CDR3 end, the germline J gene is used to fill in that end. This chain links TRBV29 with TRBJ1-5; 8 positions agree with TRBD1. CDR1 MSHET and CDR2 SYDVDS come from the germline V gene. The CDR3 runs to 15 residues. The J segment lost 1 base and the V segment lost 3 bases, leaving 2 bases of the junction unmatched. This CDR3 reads CASSFRTGNNQAPLF. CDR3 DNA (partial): TGTGCTAGCAGTTTCCGGACAGGGAACAACCAGGCTCCGCTT.

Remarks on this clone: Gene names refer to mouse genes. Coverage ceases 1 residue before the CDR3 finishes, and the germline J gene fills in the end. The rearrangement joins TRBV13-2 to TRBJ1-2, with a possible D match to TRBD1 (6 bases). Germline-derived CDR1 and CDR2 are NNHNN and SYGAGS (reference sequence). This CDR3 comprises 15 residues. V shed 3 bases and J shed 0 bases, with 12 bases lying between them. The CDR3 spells CASGGPGQTNSDYTF. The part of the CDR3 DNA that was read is TGTGCCAGCGGTGGTCCGGGACAAACAAACTCCGACTACACC.

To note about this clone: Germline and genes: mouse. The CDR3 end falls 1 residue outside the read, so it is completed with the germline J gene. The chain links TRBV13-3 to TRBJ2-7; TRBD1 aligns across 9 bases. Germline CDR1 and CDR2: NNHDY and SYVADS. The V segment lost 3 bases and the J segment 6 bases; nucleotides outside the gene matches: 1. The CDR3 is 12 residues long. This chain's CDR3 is CASSVGQGEQYF. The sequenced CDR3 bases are TGTGCCAGCAGTGTGGGACAGGGTGAACAGTAC.

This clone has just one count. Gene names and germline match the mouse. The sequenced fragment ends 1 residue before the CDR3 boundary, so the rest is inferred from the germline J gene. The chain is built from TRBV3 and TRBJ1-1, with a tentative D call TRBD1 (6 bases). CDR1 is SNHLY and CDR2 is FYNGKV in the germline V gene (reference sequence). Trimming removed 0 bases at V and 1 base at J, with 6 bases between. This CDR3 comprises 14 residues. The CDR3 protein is CASSLAQGNTEVFF. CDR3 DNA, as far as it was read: TGTGCCAGCAGCTTAGCACAGGGGAACACAGAAGTCTTC.

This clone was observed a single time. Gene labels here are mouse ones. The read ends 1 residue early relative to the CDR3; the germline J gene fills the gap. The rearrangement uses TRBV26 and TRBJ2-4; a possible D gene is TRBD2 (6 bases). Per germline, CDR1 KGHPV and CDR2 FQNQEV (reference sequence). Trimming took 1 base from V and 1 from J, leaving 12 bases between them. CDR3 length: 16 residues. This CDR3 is CASSLYTGGGQNTLYF. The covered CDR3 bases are TGTGCCAGCAGTCTGTATACGGGGGGAGGTCAAAACACCTTGTAC.

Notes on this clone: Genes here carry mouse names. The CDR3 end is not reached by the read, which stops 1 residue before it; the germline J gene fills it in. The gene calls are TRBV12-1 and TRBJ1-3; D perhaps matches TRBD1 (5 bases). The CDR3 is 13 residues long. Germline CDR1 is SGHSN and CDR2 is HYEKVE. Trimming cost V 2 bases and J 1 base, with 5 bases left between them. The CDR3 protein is CASSRGSGNTLYF. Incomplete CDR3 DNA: TGTGCCAGCTCTCGGGGGTCTGGAAATACGCTCTAT. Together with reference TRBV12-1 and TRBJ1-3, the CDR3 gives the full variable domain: DSGVVQSPRHIIKEKGGRSVLTCIPISGHSNVVWYQQTLGKELKFLIQHYEKVERDKGFLPSRFSVQQFDDYHSEMNMSALELEDSAMYFCASSRGSGNTLYFGEGSRLIVV.

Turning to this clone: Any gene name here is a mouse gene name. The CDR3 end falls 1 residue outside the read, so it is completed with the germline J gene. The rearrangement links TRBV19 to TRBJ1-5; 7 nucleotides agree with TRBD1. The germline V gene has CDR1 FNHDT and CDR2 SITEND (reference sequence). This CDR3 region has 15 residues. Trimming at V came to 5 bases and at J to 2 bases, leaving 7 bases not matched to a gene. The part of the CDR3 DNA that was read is TGTGCCAGCAGCCCCGGGACAGAGGACAACCAGGCTCCGCTT. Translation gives CASSPGTEDNQAPL. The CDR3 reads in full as CASSPGTEDNQAPLF.

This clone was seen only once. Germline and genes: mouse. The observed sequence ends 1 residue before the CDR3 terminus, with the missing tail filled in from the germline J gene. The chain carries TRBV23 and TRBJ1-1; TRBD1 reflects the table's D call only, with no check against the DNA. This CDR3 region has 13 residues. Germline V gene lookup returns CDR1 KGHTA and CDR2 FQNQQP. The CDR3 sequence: CSSSQDRNTEVFF. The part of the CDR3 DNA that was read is TGCTCCAGCAGTCAGGACAGAAACACAGAAGTCTTC.

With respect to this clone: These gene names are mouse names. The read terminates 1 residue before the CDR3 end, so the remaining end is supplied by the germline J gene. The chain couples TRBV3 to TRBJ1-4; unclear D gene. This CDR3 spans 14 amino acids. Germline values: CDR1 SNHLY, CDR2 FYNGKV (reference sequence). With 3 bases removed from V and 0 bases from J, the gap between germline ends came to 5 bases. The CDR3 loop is CASSFGISNERLFF. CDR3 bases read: TGTGCCAGCAGCTTTGGGATTTCCAACGAAAGATTATTT.